The 20 T cell receptor beta chains below all came from one sample that was sequenced in a study of breast tumors, draining lymph nodes, adjacent tissues. Axillary draining lymph nodes of breast cancer patients supplied the node samples. Each CDR3 protein is one row after TCRdb ran MiXCR on the multiplex PCR reads. Of about 270,000 distinct CDR3 sequences in the sample, around 30% are singletons; the top ten hold more than 0.95%. Sequenced sample: axillary lymph node tissue. These receptors were collected from a female donor with breast cancer. Some clones in this sample may be carry-over from other donors' samples.

This clonotype appeared a few times. The V and J genes are TRBV3-1 and TRBJ2-1; TRBD2 matches at 10 bases. CDR1 and CDR2 from the germline V gene are LGHDT and YNNKEL (reference sequence). The J segment lost 2 bases and the V segment lost 3 bases, leaving 7 bases of the junction unmatched. The CDR3 loop spans 17 amino acids. In DNA form, the CDR3 reads TGTGCCAGCAGCCAGGGGCTAGCGGGGGCAGCCTACAATGAGCAGTTCTTC. The encoded protein is CASSQGLAGAAYNEQFF.

The V gene is TRBV29-1, the J gene TRBJ1-3, with TRBD1 identical over 8 bases. Per the germline V gene, CDR1 is SQVTM and CDR2 is ANQGSEA. The CDR3 length is 11 residues. The ends lost 7 bases at V and 7 bases at J; junction bases unmatched: 3. CDR3 in amino acids: CSGTGMNTIYF. In DNA, the CDR3 is TGCAGCGGGACAGGGATGAACACCATATATTTT.

A note on this clonotype: One end of the junction varies from germline; a read error may be responsible. V is TRBV5-1 and J is TRBJ1-5, with D possibly TRBD1 on 6 matching bases. This CDR3 is 14 amino acids long. The V gene's germline CDR1 is SGHRS and CDR2 YFSETQ. In DNA, the CDR3 is TGCGCCAGCAGCTTTGGGGGCAACAATCGGCCCCAGCATTTT. Amino acid sequence: CASSFGGNNRPQHF.

V is TRBV6-2 or TRBV6-3 and J is TRBJ2-3, with 7 bases aligning to TRBD2. CDR3 length: 16 residues. Germline trimming cut 4 bases from V and 5 bases from J; bases unmatched to any gene: 12. The V gene's germline CDR1 is MNHEY and CDR2 SVGEGT. In DNA form, the CDR3 reads TGTGCCAGCAGTTCCCCCGGGGGGAGACTGGGAGATACGCAGTATTTT. Protein product: CASSSPGGRLGDTQYF.

This clonotype was recorded at least ten times. The chain recombines TRBV29-1 with TRBJ2-2; TRBD1 might be the D (6 bases). Trimming removed 6 bases at V and 3 bases at J, with 17 bases between. This CDR3 spans 15 amino acids. The germline V gene has CDR1 SQVTM and CDR2 ANQGSEA. CDR3 coding DNA: TGCAGCGTGGGCACAGGGCCGTTTGACACCGGGGAGCTGTTTTTT. As protein: CSVGTGPFDTGELFF.

The rearrangement uses TRBV19 and TRBJ2-2; no firm D call. CDR3 length equals 12 residues. V was pared by 10 bases and J by 6 bases, with 12 bases between. In germline, CDR1 is LNHDA, CDR2 SQIVND (reference sequence). CDR3 sequence: CATGTLPGELFF. The CDR3 DNA reads TGTGCCACCGGAACTTTACCCGGGGAGCTGTTTTTT.

Worth noting for this clonotype: Being one base from a much bigger clone, this may be a read error. The chain carries TRBV11-2 and TRBJ2-1; a weak D match, TRBD2 (5 bases). Trimming took off 3 bases at V and 2 bases at J, with 14 bases between the two ends. Germline V lookup: CDR1 SGHAT, CDR2 FQNNGV. The CDR3 runs 16 residues. CDR3 amino acids: CASSFLTGRAYNEQFF. The CDR3 coding sequence is TGTGCCAGCAGCTTCTTGACCGGGCGGGCCTACAATGAGCAGTTCTTC.

This clonotype was seen at least ten times. This chain links TRBV5-1 with TRBJ2-3; 7 bases fit TRBD2. The CDR3 covers 15 residues. V trimming: 3 bases; J trimming: 1 base; junction bases outside the gene matches: 5. CDR1 is SGHRS and CDR2 is YFSETQ in the germline V gene. CDR3 coding DNA: TGCGCCAGCAGCTGGGCACGGGGGGGCACAGATACGCAGTATTTT. Residues: CASSWARGGTDTQYF. Variable domain in full (rest from reference TRBV5-1 and TRBJ2-3): KAGVTQTPRYLIKTRGQQVTLSCSPISGHRSVSWYQQTPGQGLQFLFEYFSETQRNKGNFPGRFSGRQFSNSRSEMNVSTLELGDSALYLCASSWARGGTDTQYFGPGTRLTVL.

V usage is TRBV6-4 and J usage is TRBJ1-2; maybe TRBD1 (5 bases). Trimming removed 6 bases at V and 6 bases at J, with 20 bases between. The CDR3 runs to 15 residues. Germline V gives CDR1 MRHNA, CDR2 SNTAGT. Here the CDR3 reads CASSVEGLNRNGYTF. The CDR3 region has the DNA TGTGCCAGCAGCGTTGAGGGACTCAACCGGAATGGCTACACCTTC.

This clonotype was detected only a few times. This sequence joins TRBV28 and TRBJ2-5; D perhaps matches TRBD1 (5 bases). Germline CDR1 MDHEN, CDR2 SYDVKM. V was cut by 3 bases and J by 4 bases, with 6 bases left in between. The CDR3 spans 12 residues. DNA of the CDR3: TGTGCCAGCAGTTTCAGGGTAGAGACCCAGTACTTC. Translation gives CASSFRVETQYF.

The rearrangement joins TRBV9 to TRBJ2-3, with 15 nucleotides matching TRBD2. CDR3 size: 18 residues. Per germline, CDR1 SGDLS and CDR2 YYNGEE. V dropped 7 bases and J dropped 3; count of bases not matched to a gene: 12. Here the CDR3 reads CASSHSGLAGGSTDTQYF. In DNA, the CDR3 is TGTGCCAGCTCACACTCGGGACTAGCGGGAGGATCTACAGATACGCAGTATTTT.

In its sample, this clonotype was seen many times. The chain joins TRBV30 to TRBJ1-2; D is ambiguous. Trimming pared 3 bases from V and 7 bases from J, leaving 9 bases between. Germline-derived CDR1 and CDR2 are GTSNPN and SVGIG (reference sequence). The CDR3 consists of 11 residues. CDR3 sequence: CAWRSSVGYTF. In DNA, the CDR3 is TGTGCCTGGAGGTCCTCGGTTGGCTACACCTTC.

Ten or more counts support this clonotype. The chain links TRBV7-9 to TRBJ2-7, with 16 positions matching TRBD2. The germline V gene encodes CDR1 SEHNR and CDR2 FQNEAQ (reference sequence). The CDR3 is 16 residues long. J was trimmed by 6 bases and V by 5 bases; bases with no gene match: 7. CDR3 in DNA: TGTGCCAGCAGCGCCCCGGGACTAGCGGGAGGGTCCGAGCAGTACTTC. It translates to CASSAPGLAGGSEQYF.

This clonotype was observed many times. The genes are TRBV20-1 and TRBJ2-7; 7 positions match TRBD1. The junction had 8 bases not matched to a gene; V was cut back by 6 bases and J by 3 bases. CDR3 length: 13 residues. The germline CDR1 and CDR2 sequences are DFQATT and SNEGSKA (reference sequence). CDR3 DNA: TGCAGTGCAACCCGGGACAGCCTCTACGAGCAGTACTTC. This gives the protein CSATRDSLYEQYF.

In its sample, this clonotype was seen many times. The chain is built from TRBV4-3 and TRBJ1-2; unclear D gene. Germline loops: CDR1 LGHNA, CDR2 YSLEER. This CDR3 spans 14 amino acids. Trimming took 1 base from V and 4 from J, leaving 10 bases between them. The CDR3 loop reads CASSQARSSYGYTF. The CDR3 DNA reads as TGCGCCAGCAGCCAAGCAAGGAGTAGCTATGGCTACACCTTC.

This clonotype was counted ten times or more. The chain has TRBV27 and TRBJ1-6; no reliable D call. This CDR3 comprises 13 residues. In germline, CDR1 is MNHEY, CDR2 SMNVEV (reference sequence). V was pared by 3 bases and J by 10 bases, with 10 bases between. The DNA for the CDR3 is TGTGCCAGCAGTTTTTACCTAGGGTCACCCCTCCACTTT. Its translation is CASSFYLGSPLHF.

This clonotype was recorded a few times. The rearrangement links TRBV5-6 to TRBJ1-2; D call uncertain. Trimming cost V 0 bases and J 4 bases, with 10 bases left between them. Germline CDR1 and CDR2: SGHDT and YYEEEE. The CDR3 sequence is 14 residues long. CDR3 protein: CASSLGFTFYGYTF. The DNA of the CDR3 is TGTGCCAGCAGCTTGGGGTTCACCTTCTATGGCTACACCTTC.

This clonotype was picked up many times. V usage is TRBV7-9 and J usage is TRBJ1-6; TRBD1 matches at 8 bases. With V trimmed by 4 bases and J by 10 bases, 9 bases remained unmatched. This CDR3 is 15 amino acids long. Germline CDR1 SEHNR, CDR2 FQNEAQ (reference sequence). CDR3 sequence (DNA): TGTGCCAGCAGCTCGCGGGGACAGGCTAGATCACCCCTCCACTTT. Amino acids: CASSSRGQARSPLHF.

Note on this clonotype: This may come from a read error, since a much larger clone is one base off. The V call is TRBV20-1, the J call TRBJ1-4; 7 bases agree with TRBD1. Germline V gene sequence: CDR1 DFQATT, CDR2 SNEGSKA (reference sequence). This CDR3 comprises 13 residues. This CDR3 is CSARTGRVETLFF. For the CDR3, the DNA is TGCAGTGCTAGGACAGGGAGGGTTGAAACACTGTTTTTT.

The chain joins TRBV10-1 to TRBJ1-6, with 9 bases matching TRBD1. With V trimmed by 0 bases and J by 6 bases, 3 bases remained unmatched. Germline V gene sequence: CDR1 WNHNN, CDR2 SYGVQD (reference sequence). This CDR3 contains 16 residues. The CDR3 nucleotides read TGCGCCAGCAGTGAGTCCCGGGACAGGGTTAATTCACCCCTCCACTTT. Translated, it gives CASSESRDRVNSPLHF.